This entry lists 27 T cell receptor beta chains sequenced from one sample in a study of T cell responses to AZD1222 COVID-19 vaccine (dated by TCRdb to the early 2020s). Library creation used the immunoSEQ multiplex PCR assay. Here the immuneACCESS table is served through TCRdb, limited to in-frame sequences with V and J called. Missing clones are a known gap in these copies; in checked studies unresolved V genes cover under half, and the rest lacks a known reason. This sample is represented by 95,000 to 110,000 clones; 90% of them were singletons. The top ten clones comprise 4% to 5.5% of the sample. Per the publication, the time point label means: baseline before first vaccination. This material consisted of peripheral blood, taken on day 0 of AZD1222 vaccination. Receptors originate from an adult in good health.

The rearrangement links TRBV4-1 to TRBJ1-4, with D uncertain. The CDR3 contains 15 residues. Germline-derived CDR1 and CDR2 are MGHRA and YSYEKL. V was clipped by 2 bases and J by 8 bases, with 15 bases between them. CDR3 DNA sequence: TGCGCCAGCAGCCAACAGACCGTTTATTCGGAAAAACTGTTTTTT. It encodes CASSQQTVYSEKLFF.

The rearrangement uses TRBV7-2 and TRBJ2-2; maybe TRBD2 (5 bases). Trimming shortened V by 5 bases and J by 0 bases, and 7 bases separated the two germline ends. Germline V gene lookup returns CDR1 SGHTA and CDR2 FQGNSA. This CDR3 is 14 amino acids long. The CDR3 nucleotides are TGTGCCAGCAGCCCGGGGACGAACACCGGGGAGCTGTTTTTT. Encoded protein: CASSPGTNTGELFF.

The chain uses TRBV4-1 and TRBJ2-1; TRBD2 might be the D (6 bases). The CDR3 has 15 amino acids. V was shortened by 5 bases and J by 0 bases, with 11 bases between the two germline ends. The germline V gene has CDR1 MGHRA and CDR2 YSYEKL. CDR3 residues: CASSTGVLSYNEQFF. DNA for the CDR3: TGCGCCAGCAGCACGGGGGTCCTCTCCTACAATGAGCAGTTCTTC.

V usage is TRBV10-3 and J usage is TRBJ2-1; no clear D gene. The V gene's germline CDR1 is ENHRY and CDR2 SYGVKD. This CDR3 spans 16 amino acids. Trimming took 3 bases from V and 0 from J, leaving 12 bases between them. CDR3 nucleotide sequence: TGTGCCATCAGTGACCGAGCAGCCAACTCCTACAATGAGCAGTTCTTC. Protein product: CAISDRAANSYNEQFF.

In DNA, the CDR3 is TGTGCAAGTCGCTTATTGCCGATCTCTCAGCGTCCGTACAATGAGCAGTTCTTC. Protein: CASRLLPISQRPYNEQFF. J is TRBJ2-1 and V is TRBV12-2; the table's D call, TRBD2, has no DNA check behind it. TRBV12-2 has pseudogene status. This CDR3 is 18 amino acids long.

V gene TRBV2 combines with J gene TRBJ2-5, with TRBD2 as a possible D gene (5 bases). CDR3 length: 12 residues. Germline V CDR1 and CDR2: SNHLY, FYNNEI. The ends were cut back, 7 bases at V and 5 bases at J, with 11 bases in the middle. The CDR3: CASTISGETQYF. CDR3 DNA sequence: TGTGCCAGCACCATCTCGGGGGAGACCCAGTACTTC.

The chain uses TRBV7-9 and TRBJ2-3, with D perhaps TRBD1 or TRBD2 (5 bases each). Deletions cut 3 bases from V and 9 bases from J, with 10 bases between. Germline V gene lookup returns CDR1 SEHNR and CDR2 FQNEAQ (reference sequence). The CDR3 spans 12 residues. CDR3 DNA: TGTGCCAGCAGCTTGATGGGGGACACGCAGTATTTT. Translated, it gives CASSLMGDTQYF. Variable domain in full (rest from reference TRBV7-9 and TRBJ2-3): DTGVSQNPRHKITKRGQNVTFRCDPISEHNRLYWYRQTLGQGPEFLTYFQNEAQLEKSRLLSDRFSAERPKGSFSTLEIQRTEQGDSAMYLCASSLMGDTQYFGPGTRLTVL.

This clone was recorded once. The chain links TRBV7-2 to TRBJ1-4; perhaps TRBD1 as D (6 bases). The CDR3 consists of 16 residues. Trimming removed 4 bases from V and 4 bases from J, with 16 bases in between. Germline V CDR1 and CDR2: SGHTA, FQGNSA. The CDR3, as DNA: TGTGCCAGCAGCTCCCGGACAGAGAGACTTAATGAAAAACTGTTTTTT. Protein product: CASSSRTERLNEKLFF.

This clone has just one count. The chain employs TRBV7-6 and TRBJ2-2; a possible D gene is TRBD2 (6 bases). Germline CDR1 reads SGHVS; CDR2 reads FNYEAQ. The CDR3 contains 14 residues. V gave up 3 bases and J gave up 4 bases, with 9 bases separating them. DNA for the CDR3: TGTGCCAGCAGCTTCTCCGGGGGCACCGGGGAGCTGTTTTTT. Its translation: CASSFSGGTGELFF.

The J gene is TRBJ1-2, the V gene TRBV18, with a possible D match to TRBD1 (6 bases). Trimming cost V 2 bases and J 3 bases, with 10 bases left between them. The germline gives CDR1 KGHSH, CDR2 LQKENI. The CDR3 spans 14 residues. CDR3 region: CASSPTGSDYGYTF. CDR3 in DNA: TGTGCCAGCTCACCAACAGGGTCGGACTATGGCTACACCTTC.

The chain has TRBV5-5 and TRBJ2-7, with 10 bases fitting TRBD1. The V and J ends lost 4 bases and 4 bases, in that order; junction bases with no gene match: 11. The CDR3 contains 16 residues. CDR1 and CDR2 from the germline V gene are SGHKS and YYEKEE (reference sequence). CDR3 nucleotides: TGTGCCAGCAGCCCCACCCCCCGGGACAGGGGATACGAGCAGTACTTC. The encoded protein is CASSPTPRDRGYEQYF.

CDR3 sequence (DNA): TGCAGCGTAGGAGGGGTCGGGACAGGGGGGACCGAAGCTTTCTTT. This gives the protein CSVGGVGTGGTEAFF. This chain uses TRBV29-1 with TRBJ1-1; 11 bases agree with TRBD1. V dropped 6 bases and J dropped 8; count of bases not matched to a gene: 14. Germline-derived CDR1 and CDR2 are SQVTM and ANQGSEA. This CDR3 is 15 amino acids long.

This clone was seen a few times. The CDR3 here is CASSLGDREFYGYTF. The DNA for the CDR3 is TGCGCCAGCAGCTTGGGGGACAGGGAGTTCTATGGCTACACCTTC. V usage is TRBV5-1 and J usage is TRBJ1-2; 9 nucleotides line up with TRBD1. CDR3 length: 15 residues. V shed 0 bases, J shed 4 bases, and the junction held 4 bases outside the gene matches. Germline loops: CDR1 SGHRS, CDR2 YFSETQ.

The V and J genes are TRBV7-9 and TRBJ1-1; D is perhaps TRBD1 (6 bases). CDR1 and CDR2 from the germline V gene are SEHNR and FQNEAQ (reference sequence). V lost 5 bases, J lost 4 bases, and 11 bases lay in between. CDR3 length: 13 residues. The CDR3 nucleotides are TGTGCCAGCAGCCATGAAGGGGGCACTGAAGCTTTCTTT. This sequence encodes CASSHEGGTEAFF.

The rearrangement joins TRBV28 to TRBJ2-1, with D perhaps matching TRBD1 (6 bases). Germline lookup yields CDR1 MDHEN and CDR2 SYDVKM. The CDR3 is 17 residues long. V was trimmed by 1 base and J by 2 bases, leaving 15 bases between them. CDR3 sequence reads: CASSLFGVGTTYNEQFF. DNA for the CDR3: TGTGCCAGCAGTTTATTCGGTGTCGGGACAACCTACAATGAGCAGTTCTTC.

The gene calls are TRBV28 and TRBJ1-5; D is unclear. The CDR3 contains 16 residues. The V end lost 6 bases, the J end lost 0 bases, and 15 bases lay between the germline ends. From germline, CDR1 is MDHEN and CDR2 SYDVKM. The CDR3 sequence: CASSLPVGYSNQPQHF. Written as DNA, the CDR3 is TGTGCCAGCAGCCTACCTGTGGGGTATAGCAATCAGCCCCAGCATTTT.

This chain connects TRBV6-2 or TRBV6-3 to TRBJ2-7, with D unresolved. Germline CDR1 and CDR2: MNHEY and SVGEGT. This CDR3 region has 13 residues. Trimming pared 0 bases from V and 5 bases from J, leaving 8 bases between. The CDR3 reads CASSYSVEHEQYF. The CDR3 nucleotides are TGTGCCAGCAGTTACTCGGTTGAGCACGAGCAGTACTTC.

The chain is built from TRBV19 and TRBJ1-5, with 7 bases matching TRBD1. The germline CDR1 and CDR2 sequences are LNHDA and SQIVND (reference sequence). Trimming removed 3 bases from V and 6 bases from J; junction bases left unmatched: 5. The CDR3 has 14 amino acids. CDR3 in amino acids: CASSMTRGVQPQHF. CDR3 sequence (DNA): TGTGCCAGTAGTATGACCAGGGGGGTTCAGCCCCAGCATTTT.

The rearrangement links TRBV5-1 to TRBJ2-5; the D is unclear. V lost 0 bases, J lost 4 bases, and 7 bases lay in between. The V gene's germline CDR1 is SGHRS and CDR2 YFSETQ. This CDR3 region has 13 residues. Here the CDR3 reads CASSLDHPETQYF. CDR3 bases: TGCGCCAGCAGCTTGGACCACCCAGAGACCCAGTACTTC.

This clone was seen once. V is TRBV5-6 and J is TRBJ2-5; 12 bases match TRBD2. With V trimmed by 1 base and J by 5 bases, 6 bases remained unmatched. The CDR3 has 16 residues. CDR1 is SGHDT, CDR2 YYEEEE, per germline. In DNA, the CDR3 is TGTGCCAGCAGCTTGTGGCGACTAGCGGGGGTGGAGACCCAGTACTTC. Protein sequence: CASSLWRLAGVETQYF.

This clone appeared a single time. The gene calls are TRBV15 and TRBJ1-2, with 7 bases that match TRBD1. The V gene's germline CDR1 is LNHNV and CDR2 YYDKDF (reference sequence). This CDR3 has 15 amino acids. V dropped 3 bases and J dropped 6; count of bases not matched to a gene: 10. This CDR3 reads CATSSPNRGGNGYTF. Here the CDR3 DNA reads TGTGCCACCAGCAGCCCAAACAGGGGAGGGAATGGCTACACCTTC.

The chain carries TRBV4-2 and TRBJ1-4, with 10 bases that match TRBD1. CDR1 is LGHNA and CDR2 is YNFKEQ in the germline V gene. V lost 1 base to trimming and J lost 2 bases; unmatched junction nucleotides: 4. This CDR3 is 17 amino acids long. The CDR3 sequence: CASSQGDRGSTNEKLFF. The CDR3 DNA is TGTGCCAGCAGCCAAGGGGACAGGGGAAGCACTAATGAAAAACTGTTTTTT.

This chain joins TRBV14 and TRBJ2-2, with 7 bases fitting TRBD2. CDR3 size: 19 residues. Germline V gene lookup returns CDR1 SGHDN and CDR2 FVKESK. After removal of 4 bases from V and 3 bases from J, the junction contained 17 bases not matched to a gene. CDR3 loop: CASSLQKLGGRLDTGELFF. CDR3 nucleotide sequence: TGTGCCAGCAGCCTTCAGAAGTTGGGGGGGAGGCTGGACACCGGGGAGCTGTTTTTT.

The rearrangement uses TRBV9 and TRBJ2-6; D call uncertain. Germline CDR1 and CDR2: SGDLS and YYNGEE. The CDR3 has 15 amino acids. Trimming left V 2 bases short and J 3 bases short, with 9 bases between. The DNA for the CDR3 is TGTGCCAGCAGCGTGCAATATTTTGGGGCCAACGTCCTGACTTTC. This codes for CASSVQYFGANVLTF. Supplemented by reference TRBV9 and TRBJ2-6, the full variable domain reads DSGVTQTPKHLITATGQRVTLRCSPRSGDLSVYWYQQSLDQGLQFLIQYYNGEERAKGNILERFSAQQFPDLHSELNLSSLELGDSALYFCASSVQYFGANVLTFGAGSRLTVL.

This chain joins TRBV6-5 and TRBJ2-5; no definite D call. CDR1 is MNHEY, CDR2 SVGAGI, per germline. The CDR3 totals 15 residues. The germline V and J ends were trimmed by 2 bases and 1 base, with 11 bases remaining between them. DNA for the CDR3: TGTGCCAGCAGTTACCCTCTTCCTGGCCAAGAGACCCAGTACTTC. This codes for CASSYPLPGQETQYF.

The sample holds one count of this clone. The chain is built from TRBV6-2 or TRBV6-3 and TRBJ2-3, with 15 bases that match TRBD2. V gave up 4 bases and J gave up 3 bases; unmatched junction bases: 5. This CDR3 spans 17 amino acids. Germline V gene data show CDR1 as MNHEY and CDR2 as SVGEGT. The CDR3 here is CASSWTSGGARTDTQYF. In nucleotides, the CDR3 is TGTGCCAGCAGTTGGACTAGCGGGGGGGCACGAACAGATACGCAGTATTTT.

The rearrangement joins TRBV5-1 to TRBJ2-1; 7 nucleotides align to TRBD1. The length of the CDR3 is 16 residues. CDR1 is SGHRS, CDR2 YFSETQ, per germline. Trimming took 0 bases from V and 9 from J; bases not matched to a gene: 12. As DNA, the CDR3 is TGCGCCAGCAGCTTGGCCAGAAGGACAGGAGGTGGTGAGCAGTTCTTC. Protein product: CASSLARRTGGGEQFF.